This T cell receptor beta chain was sequenced in a study of regulatory T cells in long-lasting Graves disease. This clonotype has at least ten counts. Time point: newly diagnosed GD, antithyroid drugs for less than 3 months. PBMCs provided the RNA from which the TCR library was made. Through Arm-PCR of CDR3 regions and iRepertoire HTBI primers, TCR beta libraries were built. TCRdb itself ran the multiplex PCR reads through MiXCR, one entry per CDR3 protein. The sample contains 550,000 to 650,000 distinct CDR3 sequences, 16% of which appear only once. The CDR3 sequence is 15 residues long. The trim removed 5 bases at V and 3 bases at J, leaving 10 bases unmatched. Looked up from germline, CDR1 is MNHEY and CDR2 is SMNVEV (reference sequence). These data were likewise used in another study, on T cells in Graves' hyperthyroidism and ophthalmopathy.

Material: peripheral blood mononuclear cells (PBMCs), obtained at new diagnosis, from a patient treated with antithyroid drugs. The TCR comes from a man between 18 and 35 years old with Graves disease. The chain links TRBV27 to TRBJ2-7; TRBD1 agrees at 7 bases. The CDR3 protein is CASSRQGGTFYEQYF. The CDR3, as DNA: TGTGCCAGCAGTCGACAGGGTGGAACTTTCTACGAGCAGTACTTC.